This T cell receptor (beta chain) came from a study of T cell repertoires in ileal Crohn's disease (dated by TCRdb to about 2019). In terms of the full investigation: The median duration of disease was roughly 7.6 years, and at the time of surgery around 36% of patients were active smokers. A total of around 150 mucosal samples from some 50 patients were sequenced, collected from several sites on the surgical specimen as well as at postoperative endoscopy. M0 samples were biopsies from the inflamed portion of the ileum in the surgical resection specimen. For commercial TCRB immunosequencing, around 500 nanograms of biopsy DNA were submitted for each sample. Endoscopic postoperative recurrence was defined by a Rutgeerts score above i0. Surgery was performed for a complication in all patients, with stricturing disease in about 61% and penetrating disease in approximately 40%. Roughly half of the patients were given postoperative therapy, with 15 to 20 on anti-TNF agents and 10 to 12 on thiopurines. TCR repertoire analysis was performed in roughly 50 Crohn's disease patients drawn from a prospective multicentre cohort. Running in parallel with the study was a multicentre cohort set up to find predictors of early endoscopic recurrence following ileocolonic resection.

The library was prepared using the immunoSEQ multiplex PCR assay. A two-step, amplification bias-controlled multiplex PCR was used by Adaptive Biotechnology to amplify CDR3 regions from genomic DNA. Primers for every V and J gene segment were used in the first PCR, and barcodes and Illumina adapters were added in the second PCR. CDR3 libraries were sequenced using an Illumina instrument. Under the source paper's analysis protocol: The analysis used both the pipelines supplied by the vendor and custom analysis of the raw data in R/Bioconductor with R version 3.3.0. Clonality, ranging from 0 to 1, was calculated as the inverse of the normalised Shannon entropy of all productive clones. The repertoire share taken up by the top 100 clones defined high-frequency clones, and only clones that passed a 95% confidence test were kept. Repertoire diversity was measured with the Simpson index, and overlap between samples was measured with the Morisita-Horn index. Held by TCRdb, this immuneACCESS table contains in-frame sequences only and omits some clones. Under half of the omission traces to an unresolved V gene where checked; the cause of the rest is unknown. D and trimming were read from the DNA, whereas the V and J calls and clone size are those reported in that table. Counted in this sample were around 1,800 clones; 86% of them appeared once. The ten largest clones take up 15% to 20% of the sample.

This specimen's time point label, interpreted: inflamed ileum from the surgical specimen. Eligible patients were adults with ileal or ileocolonic Crohn's disease who had an indication for ileocolonic resection. Whole ileal mucosal biopsies were stored frozen at -80°C before DNA extraction. A TRizol-based method was used to extract genomic DNA from the frozen whole biopsies, and the DNA was quantified with a NanoDrop 2000 spectrophotometer. Notes on this clone: What antigen it recognizes has not been identified. Base-call qualities are not available, and no considerably larger clone is one nucleotide away.

The CDR3 runs 16 amino acids, cysteine and phenylalanine included. Of the read, only the CDR3 DNA is kept; its 48 bases are in frame from base 1. V was cut back by 0 bases and J by 2 bases, leaving a gap of 13 bases between them. From a lookup of the germline V gene (reference sequence), CDR1 and CDR2 are SEHNR and FQNEAQ. Findings and caveats that apply to the study as a whole: Compared with CD4 T cells, sorted CD8 T cells held more high-frequency clones, which suggests that the mucosal expansions were mostly CD8. Patients who were active smokers at surgery had a significantly higher proportion of clonal expansions than non-smokers (about 27% vs 20%, p=0.02). Higher high-frequency clone percentages at surgery were associated with endoscopic recurrence; all patients with clonality above 26.8% (18/57) had recurrence. Mucosal CD4 and CD8 T cells were sorted and sequenced only in a subgroup of patients, whose size was not stated.

This receptor chain uses TRBV7-9 and TRBJ1-2, with the D gene not clear enough to name. What was sequenced was ileal tissue. This sequence originates from an adult with Crohn's disease. The nucleotide sequence reads TGTGCCAGCAGCTTAGCCGGGCTGCAACAGAACTATGGCTACACCTTC. Protein translation: CASSLAGLQQNYGYTF.